This is a list of T cell receptor beta chains from one sample in a study of T cell changes during pregnancy in multiple sclerosis. Clones were read by immunoSEQ multiplex PCR, and TCRdb kept only the in-frame ones, dropping some. Of tens of thousands of clones in the sample, 91% were seen once. The sample here was CD4+ T cells from peripheral blood mononuclear cells, taken in the second trimester of pregnancy. Receptors were obtained from a female donor in good health, enrolled as a control in a pregnancy study. CDR3s leave out the opening cysteine and the closing phenylalanine or tryptophan. A D gene is named only where the DNA matches it firmly.

d_gene	v_gene	j_gene	CDR3aa
TRBD2	TRBV10-2	TRBJ2-7	ASMTGGLRYEQY
NA	TRBV7-3	TRBJ1-1	ASPKRNRDTEAF
TRBD1	TRBV7-8	TRBJ2-1	ASSIRDSRIGEQF
NA	TRBV5-1	TRBJ2-1	ASSPGTQGPNEQF
NA	TRBV5-1	TRBJ1-2	ASSSFANYGYT
NA	TRBV5-1	TRBJ2-3	ASLASPSADTQY
NA	TRBV19	TRBJ2-7	ASSASEAYEQY
NA	TRBV19	TRBJ1-2	ASTYRDGYT
NA	TRBV28	TRBJ2-5	ASSLTAQETQY
TRBD2	TRBV27	TRBJ2-7	ASSPWGLRGGYEQY
NA	TRBV9	TRBJ1-2	ASSPGGPDMNYGYT